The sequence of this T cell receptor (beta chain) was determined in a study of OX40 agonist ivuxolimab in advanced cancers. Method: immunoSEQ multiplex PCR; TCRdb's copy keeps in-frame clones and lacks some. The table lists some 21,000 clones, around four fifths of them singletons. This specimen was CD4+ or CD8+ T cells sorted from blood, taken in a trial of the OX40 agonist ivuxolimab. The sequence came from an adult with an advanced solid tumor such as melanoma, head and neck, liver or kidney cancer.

This chain's CDR3 is CASSLGYSNQPQHF. The CDR3 DNA reads TGTGCCAGCAGCTTAGGATATAGCAATCAGCCCCAGCATTTT. The chain combines TRBV11-2 with TRBJ1-5; D unclear. V lost 1 base and J 0 bases, leaving 4 bases between the germline ends. Germline V lookup: CDR1 SGHAT, CDR2 FQNNGV. This CDR3 spans 14 amino acids.